Each of the 13 T cell receptor beta chains below was sequenced from the same sample in a study of identical twins (TCRdb year 2016). Library creation used 5' RACE. These reads were obtained on an Illumina HiSeq 2000. The public reads were reprocessed in TCRdb via fastp at Q25 and MiXCR, keeping in-frame beta chains. All rows with the same CDR3 protein become a single entry with the most common DNA and genes. The sample contains 700,000 or so distinct CDR3 sequences, 21% of them found a single time. About 4.5% of the sample belongs to the ten largest clones. The same specimen was also included in a second study, on T cells expressing NK-cell markers.

The specimen was PBMCs. Receptors originate from a woman between 18 and 29 years old in good health.

The V and J genes are TRBV12-3 or TRBV12-4 and TRBJ1-1, with 11 positions matching TRBD1. This CDR3 is built from 14 residues. The J segment lost 6 bases and the V segment lost 3 bases, leaving 3 bases of the junction unmatched. CDR3 sequence: CASSLGGQGAEAFF. In DNA, the CDR3 is TGTGCCAGCAGTTTGGGGGGACAGGGGGCTGAAGCTTTCTTT.

The V gene is TRBV3-1, the J gene TRBJ2-1, with 8 positions matching TRBD2. In germline, CDR1 is LGHDT, CDR2 YNNKEL (reference sequence). This CDR3 has 13 amino acids. Unmatched junction bases numbered 5, after V lost 6 bases and J lost 7 bases. The CDR3 here is CASSIAGRNEQFF. The DNA of the CDR3 is TGTGCCAGCAGTATAGCGGGGCGAAATGAGCAGTTCTTC.

This clonotype was seen ten or more times. The chain employs TRBV6-2 or TRBV6-3 and TRBJ2-3; D possibly corresponds to TRBD2 (5 bases). V lost 6 bases to trimming and J lost 3 bases, with 13 bases between them. The CDR3 contains 14 residues. In germline, CDR1 is MNHEY, CDR2 SVGEGT. The CDR3 region is CASSPDSATDTQYF. The CDR3 DNA reads as TGTGCCAGCAGCCCAGATAGCGCTACAGATACGCAGTATTTT.

This clonotype was counted many times. The chain couples TRBV18 to TRBJ1-1; D call uncertain. This CDR3 spans 13 amino acids. The V end was cut by 3 bases, the J end by 3 bases, with 8 bases between. Germline-derived CDR1 and CDR2 are KGHSH and LQKENI. CDR3 loop: CASSPEFDTEAFF. The DNA for the CDR3 is TGTGCCAGCTCACCCGAATTTGACACTGAAGCTTTCTTT.

This chain links TRBV3-1 with TRBJ2-1, with D perhaps TRBD1 (5 bases). The V and J ends lost 3 bases and 2 bases respectively, with 11 bases between them. Germline values: CDR1 LGHDT, CDR2 YNNKEL (reference sequence). The CDR3 totals 15 residues. The CDR3 DNA is TGTGCCAGCAGCCAGTGGTCAGGGACCTACAATGAGCAGTTCTTC. Residues: CASSQWSGTYNEQFF.

The J gene is TRBJ1-1, the V gene TRBV4-2; D is possibly TRBD1 (5 bases). V was cut by 1 base and J by 6 bases, with 15 bases left in between. Germline V gene data show CDR1 as LGHNA and CDR2 as YNFKEQ. This CDR3 is built from 15 residues. The CDR3 bases are TGTGCCAGCAGCCAAGGACAGAACGATAAATCTGAAGCTTTCTTT. As protein: CASSQGQNDKSEAFF.

The V gene is TRBV7-8, the J gene TRBJ1-3; a weak D match, TRBD1 (6 bases). V shed 5 bases and J shed 3 bases, with 14 bases lying between them. Looked up from germline, CDR1 is SGHVS and CDR2 is FQNEAQ. CDR3 length equals 15 residues. The CDR3 loop reads CASSTGQDFGNTIYF. Written as DNA, the CDR3 is TGTGCCAGCAGCACGGGACAAGACTTTGGAAACACCATATATTTT.

The V and J genes are TRBV3-1 and TRBJ2-7, with D hard to call. The germline gives CDR1 LGHDT, CDR2 YNNKEL (reference sequence). This CDR3 has 13 amino acids. V was cut by 5 bases and J by 3 bases, with 11 bases left in between. CDR3 amino acids: CASSFGPGYEQYF. The CDR3 region has the DNA TGTGCCAGCAGCTTCGGACCGGGCTACGAGCAGTACTTC.

The V and J genes are TRBV29-1 and TRBJ2-3; no reliable D call. Germline CDR1 is SQVTM and CDR2 is ANQGSEA. The germline V and J ends were trimmed by 3 bases and 1 base, with 11 bases remaining between them. This CDR3 spans 14 amino acids. CDR3 protein: CSVELVQGTDTQYF. The CDR3 DNA sequence: TGCAGCGTTGAGTTAGTTCAGGGCACAGATACGCAGTATTTT.

The V and J genes are TRBV12-3 or TRBV12-4 and TRBJ2-1; 11 bases match TRBD2. CDR3 length: 16 residues. V gave up 1 base and J gave up 5 bases; unmatched junction bases: 4. This CDR3 is CASSLEGTSGHNEQFF. CDR3 DNA sequence: TGTGCCAGCAGTTTAGAGGGGACTAGCGGTCACAATGAGCAGTTCTTC.

The J gene is TRBJ2-5, the V gene TRBV7-6; D assignment may be TRBD1 or TRBD2 (6 bases each). V was clipped by 5 bases and J by 5 bases, with 15 bases between them. The CDR3 runs to 14 residues. Germline CDR1 reads SGHVS; CDR2 reads FNYEAQ. The CDR3 is CASSKALGGETQYF. For the CDR3, the DNA is TGTGCCAGCAGCAAGGCCCTAGGGGGGGAGACCCAGTACTTC.

This clonotype was found a few times. V and J are TRBV7-9 and TRBJ1-2; 7 nucleotides line up with TRBD1. With V trimmed by 4 bases and J by 6 bases, 2 bases remained unmatched. Germline values: CDR1 SEHNR, CDR2 FQNEAQ (reference sequence). CDR3 length: 12 amino acids. The CDR3 DNA is TGTGCCAGCAGCTCGACAGGGAATGGCTACACCTTC. Protein product: CASSSTGNGYTF. Full variable domain (remainder filled in from reference TRBV7-9 and TRBJ1-2): DTGVSQNPRHKITKRGQNVTFRCDPISEHNRLYWYRQTLGQGPEFLTYFQNEAQLEKSRLLSDRFSAERPKGSFSTLEIQRTEQGDSAMYLCASSSTGNGYTFGSGTRLTVV.

The chain is built from TRBV20-1 and TRBJ2-5; D possibly matches TRBD1 or TRBD2 (6 bases each). The CDR3 extends over 12 amino acids. V was cut by 5 bases and J by 3 bases, with 10 bases left in between. Germline CDR1 is DFQATT and CDR2 is SNEGSKA (reference sequence). CDR3 protein: CSAQRGEETQYF. In DNA, the CDR3 is TGCAGTGCTCAAAGGGGGGAAGAGACCCAGTACTTC.